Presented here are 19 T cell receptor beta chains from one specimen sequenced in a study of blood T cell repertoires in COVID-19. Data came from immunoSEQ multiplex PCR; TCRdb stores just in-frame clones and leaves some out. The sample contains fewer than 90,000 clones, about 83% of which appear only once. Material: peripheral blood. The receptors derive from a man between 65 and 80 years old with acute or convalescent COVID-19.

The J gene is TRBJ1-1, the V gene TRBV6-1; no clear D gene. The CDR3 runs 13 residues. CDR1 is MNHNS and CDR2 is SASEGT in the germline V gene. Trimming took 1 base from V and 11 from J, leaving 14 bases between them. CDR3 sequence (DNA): TGTGCCAGCAGTGAAGTCGCGGGCCATGGGGCTTTCTTT. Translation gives CASSEVAGHGAFF.

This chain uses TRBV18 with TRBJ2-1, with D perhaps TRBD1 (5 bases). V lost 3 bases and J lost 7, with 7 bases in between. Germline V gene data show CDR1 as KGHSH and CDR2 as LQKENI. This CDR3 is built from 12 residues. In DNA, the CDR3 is TGTGCCAGCTCACCTAAGGGGAATGAGCAGTTCTTC. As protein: CASSPKGNEQFF.

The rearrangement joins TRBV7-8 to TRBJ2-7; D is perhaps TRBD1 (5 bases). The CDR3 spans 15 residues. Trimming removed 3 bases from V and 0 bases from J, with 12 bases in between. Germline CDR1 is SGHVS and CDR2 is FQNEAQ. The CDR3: CASSLNPGSSYEQYF. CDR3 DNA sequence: TGTGCCAGCAGCTTGAATCCAGGGTCCTCCTACGAGCAGTACTTC.

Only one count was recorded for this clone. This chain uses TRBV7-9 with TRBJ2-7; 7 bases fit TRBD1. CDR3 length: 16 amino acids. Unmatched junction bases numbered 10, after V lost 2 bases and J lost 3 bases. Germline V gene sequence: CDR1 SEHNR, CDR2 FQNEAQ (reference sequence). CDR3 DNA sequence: TGTGCCAGCAGCTTATCGGGACAGCGAAGGGGCTACGAGCAGTACTTC. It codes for CASSLSGQRRGYEQYF. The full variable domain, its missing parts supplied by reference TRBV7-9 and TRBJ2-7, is DTGVSQNPRHKITKRGQNVTFRCDPISEHNRLYWYRQTLGQGPEFLTYFQNEAQLEKSRLLSDRFSAERPKGSFSTLEIQRTEQGDSAMYLCASSLSGQRRGYEQYFGPGTRLTVT.

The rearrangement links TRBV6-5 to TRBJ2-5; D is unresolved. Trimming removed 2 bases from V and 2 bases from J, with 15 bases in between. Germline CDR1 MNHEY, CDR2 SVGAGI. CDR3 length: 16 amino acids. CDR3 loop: CASSYTRRAGQETQYF. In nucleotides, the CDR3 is TGTGCCAGCAGTTACACCCGCCGCGCCGGTCAAGAGACCCAGTACTTC.

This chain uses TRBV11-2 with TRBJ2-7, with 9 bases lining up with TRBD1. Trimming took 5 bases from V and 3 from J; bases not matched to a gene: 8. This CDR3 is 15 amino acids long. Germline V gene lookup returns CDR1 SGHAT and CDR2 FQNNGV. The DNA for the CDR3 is TGTGCCAGCAGCCTTGGACAGGGGACCGGCTACGAGCAGTACTTC. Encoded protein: CASSLGQGTGYEQYF.

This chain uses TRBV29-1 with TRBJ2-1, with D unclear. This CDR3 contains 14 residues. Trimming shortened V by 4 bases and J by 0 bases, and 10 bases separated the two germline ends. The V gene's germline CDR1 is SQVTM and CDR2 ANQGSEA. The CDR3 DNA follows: TGCAGCGTTGGCCTGTGGAGCTCCTACAATGAGCAGTTCTTC. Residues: CSVGLWSSYNEQFF.

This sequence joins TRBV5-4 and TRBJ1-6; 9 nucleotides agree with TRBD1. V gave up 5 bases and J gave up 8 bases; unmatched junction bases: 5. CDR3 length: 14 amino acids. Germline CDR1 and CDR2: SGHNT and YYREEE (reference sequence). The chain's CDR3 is CASRKQGADSPLHF. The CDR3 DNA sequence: TGTGCCAGCAGAAAACAGGGGGCGGATTCACCCCTCCACTTT.

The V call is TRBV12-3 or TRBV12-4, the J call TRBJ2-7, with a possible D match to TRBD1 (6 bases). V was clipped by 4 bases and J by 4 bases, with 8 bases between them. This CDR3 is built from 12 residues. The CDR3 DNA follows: TGTGCCAGCAGTTCAACAGGGTACGAGCAGTACTTC. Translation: CASSSTGYEQYF.

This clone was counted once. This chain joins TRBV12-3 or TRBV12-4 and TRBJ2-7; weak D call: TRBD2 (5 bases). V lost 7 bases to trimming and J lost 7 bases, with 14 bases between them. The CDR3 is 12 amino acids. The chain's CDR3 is CASTLRTGEQYF. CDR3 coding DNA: TGTGCCAGCACCCTAAGGACGGGGGAGCAGTACTTC.

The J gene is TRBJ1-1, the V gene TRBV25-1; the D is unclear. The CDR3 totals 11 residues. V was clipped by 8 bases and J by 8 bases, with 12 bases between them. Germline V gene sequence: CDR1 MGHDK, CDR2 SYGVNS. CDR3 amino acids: CASGLGSEAFF. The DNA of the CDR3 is TGTGCCAGCGGCCTAGGGAGCGAAGCTTTCTTT.

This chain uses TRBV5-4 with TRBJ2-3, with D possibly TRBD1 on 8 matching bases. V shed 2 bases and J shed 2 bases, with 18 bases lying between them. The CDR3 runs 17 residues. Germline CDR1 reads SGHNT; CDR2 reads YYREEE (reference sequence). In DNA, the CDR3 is TGTGCCAGCAGCTTTGGGGGGGACAGGCGCCCCACAGATACGCAGTATTTT. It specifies CASSFGGDRRPTDTQYF. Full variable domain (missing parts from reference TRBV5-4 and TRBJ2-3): ETGVTQSPTHLIKTRGQQVTLRCSSQSGHNTVSWYQQALGQGPQFIFQYYREEENGRGNFPPRFSGLQFPNYSSELNVNALELDDSALYLCASSFGGDRRPTDTQYFGPGTRLTVL.

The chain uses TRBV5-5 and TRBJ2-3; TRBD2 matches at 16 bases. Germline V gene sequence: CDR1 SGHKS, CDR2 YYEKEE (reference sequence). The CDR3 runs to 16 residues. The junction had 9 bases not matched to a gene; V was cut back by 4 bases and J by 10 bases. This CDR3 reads CASSVTGTSGGAAQYF. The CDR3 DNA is TGTGCCAGCAGCGTGACCGGGACTAGCGGGGGGGCGGCGCAGTATTTT.

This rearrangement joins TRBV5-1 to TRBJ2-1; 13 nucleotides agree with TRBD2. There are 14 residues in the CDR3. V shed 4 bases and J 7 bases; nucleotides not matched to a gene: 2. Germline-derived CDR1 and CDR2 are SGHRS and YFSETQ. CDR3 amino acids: CASSAGLAGNEQFF. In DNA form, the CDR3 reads TGCGCCAGCAGCGCGGGACTAGCGGGGAATGAGCAGTTCTTC. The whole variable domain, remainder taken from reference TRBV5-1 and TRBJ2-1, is KAGVTQTPRYLIKTRGQQVTLSCSPISGHRSVSWYQQTPGQGLQFLFEYFSETQRNKGNFPGRFSGRQFSNSRSEMNVSTLELGDSALYLCASSAGLAGNEQFFGPGTRLTVL.

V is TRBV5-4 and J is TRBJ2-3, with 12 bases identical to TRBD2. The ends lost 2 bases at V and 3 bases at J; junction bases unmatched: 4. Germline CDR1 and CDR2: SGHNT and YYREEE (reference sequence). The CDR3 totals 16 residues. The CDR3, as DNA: TGTGCCAGCAGCTTTCGACTAGCGGGAGCGACAGATACGCAGTATTTT. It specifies CASSFRLAGATDTQYF.

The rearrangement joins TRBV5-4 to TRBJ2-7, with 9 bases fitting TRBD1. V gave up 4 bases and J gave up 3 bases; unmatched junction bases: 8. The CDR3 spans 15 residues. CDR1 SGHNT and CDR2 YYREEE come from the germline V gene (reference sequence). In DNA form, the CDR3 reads TGTGCCAGCAGCGTCTCCGGGACAGGGATCTACGAGCAGTACTTC. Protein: CASSVSGTGIYEQYF.

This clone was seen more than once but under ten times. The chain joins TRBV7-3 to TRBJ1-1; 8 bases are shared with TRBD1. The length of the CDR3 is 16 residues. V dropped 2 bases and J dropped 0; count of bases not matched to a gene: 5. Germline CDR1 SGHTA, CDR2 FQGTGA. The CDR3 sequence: CASSLETGGMNTEAFF. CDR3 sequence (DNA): TGTGCCAGCAGCTTAGAAACAGGGGGGATGAACACTGAAGCTTTCTTT.

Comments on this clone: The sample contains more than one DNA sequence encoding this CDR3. CDR3 in DNA: TGCGCCAGCAGCGGACAGGGTGGGAACACTGAAGCTTTCTTT. Translation: CASSGQGGNTEAFF. The gene calls are TRBV5-1 and TRBJ1-1, with 8 bases identical to TRBD1. The J segment lost 1 base and the V segment lost 4 bases, leaving 3 bases of the junction unmatched. CDR1 is SGHRS, CDR2 YFSETQ, per germline. This CDR3 region has 14 residues.

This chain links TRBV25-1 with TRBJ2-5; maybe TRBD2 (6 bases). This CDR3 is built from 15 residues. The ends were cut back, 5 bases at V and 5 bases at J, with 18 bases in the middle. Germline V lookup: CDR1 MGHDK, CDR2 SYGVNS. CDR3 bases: TGTGCCAGCAGTCGGGTTAGGGAGGACACGGAGACCCAGTACTTC. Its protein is CASSRVREDTETQYF.